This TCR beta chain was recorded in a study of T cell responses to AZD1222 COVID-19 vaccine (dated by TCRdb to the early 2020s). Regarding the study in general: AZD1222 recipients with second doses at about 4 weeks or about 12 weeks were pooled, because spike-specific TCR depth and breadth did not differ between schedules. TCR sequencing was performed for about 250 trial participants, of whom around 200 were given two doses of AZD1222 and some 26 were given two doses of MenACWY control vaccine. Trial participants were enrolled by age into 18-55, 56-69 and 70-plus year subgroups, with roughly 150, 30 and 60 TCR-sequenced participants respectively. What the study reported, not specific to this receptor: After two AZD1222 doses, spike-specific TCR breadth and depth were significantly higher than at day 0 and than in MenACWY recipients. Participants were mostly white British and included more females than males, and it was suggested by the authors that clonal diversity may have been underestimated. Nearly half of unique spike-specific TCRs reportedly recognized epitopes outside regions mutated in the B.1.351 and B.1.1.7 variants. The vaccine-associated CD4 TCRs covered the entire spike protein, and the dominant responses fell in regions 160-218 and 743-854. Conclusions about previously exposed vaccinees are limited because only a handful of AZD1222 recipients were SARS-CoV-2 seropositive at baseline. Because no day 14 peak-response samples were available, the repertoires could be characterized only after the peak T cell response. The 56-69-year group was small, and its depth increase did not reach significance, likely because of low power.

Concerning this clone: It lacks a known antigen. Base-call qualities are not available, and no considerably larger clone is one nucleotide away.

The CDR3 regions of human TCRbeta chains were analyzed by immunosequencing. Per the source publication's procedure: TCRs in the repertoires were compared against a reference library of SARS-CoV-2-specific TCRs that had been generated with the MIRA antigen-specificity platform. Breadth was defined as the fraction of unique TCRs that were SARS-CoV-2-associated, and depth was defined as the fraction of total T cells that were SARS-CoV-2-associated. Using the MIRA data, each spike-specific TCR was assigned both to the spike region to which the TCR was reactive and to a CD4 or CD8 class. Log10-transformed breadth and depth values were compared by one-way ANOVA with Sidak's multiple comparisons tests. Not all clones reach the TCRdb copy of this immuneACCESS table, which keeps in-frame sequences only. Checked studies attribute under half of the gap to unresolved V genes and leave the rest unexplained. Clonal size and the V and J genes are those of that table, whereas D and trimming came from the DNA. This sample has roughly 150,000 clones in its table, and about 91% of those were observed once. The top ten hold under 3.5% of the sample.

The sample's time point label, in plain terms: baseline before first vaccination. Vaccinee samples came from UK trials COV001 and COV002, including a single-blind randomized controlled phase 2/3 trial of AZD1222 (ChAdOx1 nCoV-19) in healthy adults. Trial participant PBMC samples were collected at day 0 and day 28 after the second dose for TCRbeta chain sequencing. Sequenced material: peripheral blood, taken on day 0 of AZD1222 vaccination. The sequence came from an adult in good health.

The CDR3 has the sequence CASSFDYYEQYF. The DNA reads as follows: TGTGCCAGCAGTTTCGACTACTACGAGCAGTACTTC. The sequence is built from TRBV6-2 or TRBV6-3 and TRBJ2-7, and perhaps TRBD2 as D gene, on 5 matching bases. CDR1 is given as MNHEY and CDR2 as SVGEGT, both from the germline V gene. Taken from cysteine to phenylalanine, the CDR3 has 12 residues. Just the 36-base CDR3 DNA is kept, in frame starting at base 1. The V and J ends are trimmed by 4 bases and 3 bases, leaving 7 bases between them.